This record looks at one T cell receptor beta chain sequence and its context. The TEMRA cells underwent FACS enrichment, while the CD8+ and CD4+ T cells underwent negative isolation. A quantity of roughly 0.5 to 1 ug RNA underwent reverse transcription using random hexamers. TCRdb used MiXCR to reprocess the immunoSEQ multiplex PCR reads, holding one entry per CDR3 protein. The sample consists of approximately 150,000 distinct CDR3 sequences, 94% of them appearing once. CDR1 and CDR2 (germline): MNHEY, SMNVEV (reference sequence). Trimming cost V 6 bases and J 2 bases, with 20 bases left between them. There are 16 residues in the CDR3. The data belong to a study of CD8 T cells in Susac syndrome.

The chain employs TRBV27 and TRBJ2-7; possibly TRBD1 for D (6 bases). The sequence was collected from a human donor in good health. Input material: CD4+ T cells from PBMCs. CDR3 nucleotide sequence: TGTGCCAGCAGCCCTAGAGGGGGTACCATCGCCTACGAGCAGTACTTC. Translation: CASSPRGGTIAYEQYF.